These T cell receptor beta chains were read from a single sample in a study of blood T cell repertoires in COVID-19. TCRdb's table, derived via immunoSEQ multiplex PCR, lists solely in-frame clones and lacks some. The profile shows roughly 70,000 clones, 60% to 75% of them singletons. Sequencing was done on a sample of peripheral blood. Receptors were obtained from a woman between 70 and 85 years old with acute or convalescent COVID-19. Each CDR3 is given with its conserved first and last residue. D genes are given only for firm matches. Clone size, where shown, is once, few, many, or a class for clones that have expanded.

j_call: TRBJ2-2; d_call: TRBD1; v_call: TRBV19; clone_size: .; cdr3_nt: TGTGCCAGTAGTATATCCAGGGGGCGAAGCACCGGGGAGCTGTTTTTT; cdr3_aa: CASSISRGRSTGELFF
j_call: TRBJ2-1; d_call: TRBD1; v_call: TRBV7-2; clone_size: .; cdr3_nt: TGTGCCAGCAGCTTTCGACAGGGATTGTCCTACAATGAGCAGTTCTTC; cdr3_aa: CASSFRQGLSYNEQFF
j_call: TRBJ2-5; d_call: TRBD2; v_call: TRBV19; clone_size: .; cdr3_nt: TGTGCCAGTAGAAGACTAGCGGGCGCCCAAGAGACCCAGTACTTC; cdr3_aa: CASRRLAGAQETQYF
j_call: TRBJ2-3; d_call: TRBD1; v_call: TRBV2; clone_size: .; cdr3_nt: TGTGCCAGCCTAAAGGACAGGGGCACAGATACGCAGTATTTT; cdr3_aa: CASLKDRGTDTQYF
j_call: TRBJ1-2; d_call: TRBD1; v_call: TRBV27; clone_size: .; cdr3_nt: TGTGCCAGCAGTCCAGGGATCGGCAGGGGGCAATATGGCTACACCTTC; cdr3_aa: CASSPGIGRGQYGYTF
j_call: TRBJ1-2; d_call: TRBD1; v_call: TRBV19; clone_size: .; cdr3_nt: TGTGCCAGTTTGACAGGGGCGGATGGCTACACCTTC; cdr3_aa: CASLTGADGYTF
j_call: TRBJ2-2; d_call: .; v_call: TRBV29-1; clone_size: few; cdr3_nt: TGCAGCGTTGAAAGGGGCACCGGGGAGCTGTTTTTT; cdr3_aa: CSVERGTGELFF
j_call: TRBJ1-3; d_call: .; v_call: TRBV6-6; clone_size: .; cdr3_nt: TGTGCCAGCAGTGCATTACAGGGCACCCCTGGAAACACCATATATTTT; cdr3_aa: CASSALQGTPGNTIYF
j_call: TRBJ1-1; d_call: .; v_call: TRBV7-6; clone_size: .; cdr3_nt: TGTGCCAGCAGCTCCCAGGTGGGGGGGCACACTGAAGCTTTCTTT; cdr3_aa: CASSSQVGGHTEAFF
j_call: TRBJ2-3; d_call: TRBD1; v_call: TRBV28; clone_size: .; cdr3_nt: TGTGCCAGCAGTCATTATCTGGGACAGGGGAATCCTAGGGGTGTCTCAACGTACACAGATACGCAGTATTTT; cdr3_aa: CASSHYLGQGNPRGVSTYTDTQYF
j_call: TRBJ1-2; d_call: TRBD1; v_call: TRBV19; clone_size: once; cdr3_nt: TGTGCCAGTAGTATTGGACAGGGCAGAGGCTACACCTTC; cdr3_aa: CASSIGQGRGYTF
j_call: TRBJ2-3; d_call: .; v_call: TRBV30; clone_size: once; cdr3_nt: TGTGCCTGGAGTAGGCGGGAATTCGATACGCAGTATTTT; cdr3_aa: CAWSRREFDTQYF
j_call: TRBJ2-5; d_call: .; v_call: TRBV5-1; clone_size: .; cdr3_nt: TGCGCCAGCAGCCCTGGGGAGAAAGAGACCCAGTACTTC; cdr3_aa: CASSPGEKETQYF
j_call: TRBJ2-1; d_call: .; v_call: TRBV7-8; clone_size: .; cdr3_nt: TGTGCCAGCAGCCTGATCCTGAGCTCCTACAATGAGCAGTTCTTC; cdr3_aa: CASSLILSSYNEQFF
j_call: TRBJ2-7; d_call: .; v_call: TRBV5-1; clone_size: .; cdr3_nt: TGCGCCAGCAGCTTGATCTTTGGGGGCGACTACGAGCAGTACTTC; cdr3_aa: CASSLIFGGDYEQYF
j_call: TRBJ2-2; d_call: .; v_call: TRBV19; clone_size: .; cdr3_nt: TGTGCCAGTAGTATGGGGCCACCTAAATCCGGGGAGCTGTTTTTT; cdr3_aa: CASSMGPPKSGELFF
j_call: TRBJ1-5; d_call: TRBD1; v_call: TRBV6-1; clone_size: .; cdr3_nt: TGTGCCAGCCGTGGGGCAGGGGGCAAGAGCAATCAGCCCCAGCATTTT; cdr3_aa: CASRGAGGKSNQPQHF
j_call: TRBJ2-7; d_call: .; v_call: TRBV7-9; clone_size: .; cdr3_nt: TGTGCCAGCAGCCCGAGTCCCTACGAGCAGTACTTC; cdr3_aa: CASSPSPYEQYF
j_call: TRBJ1-2; d_call: TRBD1; v_call: TRBV5-8; clone_size: .; cdr3_nt: TGTGCCAGCAGCTGGGGGACAGGGACCAAAGGGGGCTACACCTTC; cdr3_aa: CASSWGTGTKGGYTF
j_call: TRBJ1-4; d_call: .; v_call: TRBV19; clone_size: .; cdr3_nt: TGTGCCAGTAGTATAGTATTAAGTATCCAGGGTCGGGAAAAACTGTTTTTT; cdr3_aa: CASSIVLSIQGREKLFF
j_call: TRBJ1-6; d_call: .; v_call: TRBV2; clone_size: .; cdr3_nt: TGTGCCAGCGCGACAGGTCAAAATTCACCCCTCCACTTT; cdr3_aa: CASATGQNSPLHF
j_call: TRBJ2-7; d_call: .; v_call: TRBV7-6; clone_size: .; cdr3_nt: TGTGCCAGCAGCCCCACTTGGCGGGACTACGAGCAGTACTTC; cdr3_aa: CASSPTWRDYEQYF
j_call: TRBJ1-3; d_call: .; v_call: TRBV30; clone_size: .; cdr3_nt: TGTGCCTGGAGCCCCTCGGGAATCTCTGGAAACACCATATATTTT; cdr3_aa: CAWSPSGISGNTIYF
j_call: TRBJ1-2; d_call: TRBD1; v_call: TRBV19; clone_size: .; cdr3_nt: TGTGCCAGTAGTACGGGACAGCCTTCTAACTATGGCTACACCTTC; cdr3_aa: CASSTGQPSNYGYTF
j_call: TRBJ1-2; d_call: .; v_call: TRBV5-6; clone_size: .; cdr3_nt: TGTGCCAGCATCGAGGTCCGGCTGCTTGACTATGGCTACACCTTC; cdr3_aa: CASIEVRLLDYGYTF
j_call: TRBJ2-3; d_call: .; v_call: TRBV6-5; clone_size: .; cdr3_nt: TGTGCCAGCAGTTACCGGGAGACAGATACGCAGTATTTT; cdr3_aa: CASSYRETDTQYF
j_call: TRBJ1-4; d_call: .; v_call: TRBV5-1; clone_size: .; cdr3_nt: TGCGCCAGCAGCGCGCAGGGTAATGAAAAACTGTTTTTT; cdr3_aa: CASSAQGNEKLFF
j_call: TRBJ2-6; d_call: .; v_call: TRBV28; clone_size: .; cdr3_nt: TGTGCCAGCGGAAACATAGCCGGGGCCAACGTCCTGACTTTC; cdr3_aa: CASGNIAGANVLTF
j_call: TRBJ1-4; d_call: .; v_call: TRBV6-4; clone_size: .; cdr3_nt: TGTGCCAGCAGTGACTCATCGGGCAGGGGAAGGCCACAAGAAAAACTGTTTTTT; cdr3_aa: CASSDSSGRGRPQEKLFF
j_call: TRBJ1-3; d_call: .; v_call: TRBV5-1; clone_size: .; cdr3_nt: TGCGCCAGCAGCTTACCCGGGTCTACTGGAAACACCATATATTTT; cdr3_aa: CASSLPGSTGNTIYF
j_call: TRBJ2-1; d_call: TRBD1; v_call: TRBV14; clone_size: .; cdr3_nt: TGTGCCAGCAGCCCGTCCGTGGACAGGGATGGGGATGAGCAGTTCTTC; cdr3_aa: CASSPSVDRDGDEQFF
j_call: TRBJ1-1; d_call: .; v_call: TRBV9; clone_size: once; cdr3_nt: TGTGCCAGCAGCGTAGGGGGCAGGGGCACTGAAGCTTTCTTT; cdr3_aa: CASSVGGRGTEAFF
j_call: TRBJ1-2; d_call: TRBD1; v_call: TRBV12-3/TRBV12-4; clone_size: .; cdr3_nt: TGTGCCAGCACCTTGGGGCAGGGGGGTGGCTACACCTTC; cdr3_aa: CASTLGQGGGYTF
j_call: TRBJ2-3; d_call: .; v_call: TRBV7-2; clone_size: .; cdr3_nt: TGTGCCAGCAGCTTAGTAGGCGGGACTAGCACAGATACGCAGTATTTT; cdr3_aa: CASSLVGGTSTDTQYF
j_call: TRBJ2-2; d_call: TRBD2; v_call: TRBV7-3; clone_size: .; cdr3_nt: TGTGCCAGCAGCCGCCAGGCTAGCGGCACCGGGGAGCTGTTTTTT; cdr3_aa: CASSRQASGTGELFF
j_call: TRBJ1-1; d_call: TRBD1; v_call: TRBV19; clone_size: .; cdr3_nt: TGTGCCAGTAGACTGGACAGGGCTCAGGGTGAAGCTTTCTTT; cdr3_aa: CASRLDRAQGEAFF
j_call: TRBJ1-2; d_call: .; v_call: TRBV19; clone_size: once; cdr3_nt: TGTGCCAGTAGTTCCAAGACAGGTGTGATTAACTATGGCTACACCTTC; cdr3_aa: CASSSKTGVINYGYTF
j_call: TRBJ2-3; d_call: .; v_call: TRBV5-5; clone_size: .; cdr3_nt: TGTGCCAGCAGCTTGGGAACTAGCACAGATACGCAGTATTTT; cdr3_aa: CASSLGTSTDTQYF
j_call: TRBJ2-4; d_call: TRBD2; v_call: TRBV6-8; clone_size: .; cdr3_nt: TGTGCCAGCAAGCGGGGAGCCAAAAACATTCAGTACTTC; cdr3_aa: CASKRGAKNIQYF
j_call: TRBJ1-1; d_call: .; v_call: TRBV29-1; clone_size: .; cdr3_nt: TGCAGCGCCTACTCCCCCGGAGGGGTCCTAGCGGGCACTGAAGCTTTCTTT; cdr3_aa: CSAYSPGGVLAGTEAFF
j_call: TRBJ2-1; d_call: TRBD1; v_call: TRBV9; clone_size: .; cdr3_nt: TGTGCCAGCAGCGTAGTCGGGATCGGGGGACAGGGGTACAATGAGCAGTTCTTC; cdr3_aa: CASSVVGIGGQGYNEQFF
j_call: TRBJ1-2; d_call: TRBD1; v_call: TRBV6-5; clone_size: .; cdr3_nt: TGTGCCAGCAGGACGACAGGGGCCTATGGCTACACCTTC; cdr3_aa: CASRTTGAYGYTF
j_call: TRBJ1-1; d_call: .; v_call: TRBV27; clone_size: .; cdr3_nt: TGTGCCAGCAGTTTCCGGAGGTCGAACACTGAAGCTTTCTTT; cdr3_aa: CASSFRRSNTEAFF
j_call: TRBJ1-2; d_call: .; v_call: TRBV12-3/TRBV12-4; clone_size: .; cdr3_nt: TGTGCCAGCAGTATGACAGTCCGTGGCTACACCTTC; cdr3_aa: CASSMTVRGYTF
j_call: TRBJ1-6; d_call: .; v_call: TRBV5-1; clone_size: once; cdr3_nt: TGCGCCAGCAGCTTGGAGGCAGGTGGAGGAGGGAACTCACCCCTCCACTTT; cdr3_aa: CASSLEAGGGGNSPLHF
j_call: TRBJ2-7; d_call: .; v_call: TRBV5-8; clone_size: .; cdr3_nt: TGTGCCAGCAGCACAAGGCTGGGAGTGGACGAGCAGTACTTC; cdr3_aa: CASSTRLGVDEQYF
j_call: TRBJ2-7; d_call: TRBD2; v_call: TRBV6-1; clone_size: .; cdr3_nt: TGTGCCAGCAGTGAACTAGCGGGATTCGACGAGCAGTACTTC; cdr3_aa: CASSELAGFDEQYF
j_call: TRBJ2-5; d_call: TRBD2; v_call: TRBV5-4; clone_size: .; cdr3_nt: TGTGCCAGCAGCCGGGCCGGGACTAGCGGGAGGGCCGGGGAGACCCAGTACTTC; cdr3_aa: CASSRAGTSGRAGETQYF
j_call: TRBJ2-7; d_call: .; v_call: TRBV5-1; clone_size: .; cdr3_nt: TGCGCCAGCAGCATGGACGGGTACGAGCAGTACTTC; cdr3_aa: CASSMDGYEQYF
j_call: TRBJ2-7; d_call: .; v_call: TRBV9; clone_size: few; cdr3_nt: TGTGCCAGCAGCGTAGGGGATACTACAGGGCACTCCTACGAGCAGTACTTC; cdr3_aa: CASSVGDTTGHSYEQYF
j_call: TRBJ1-3; d_call: .; v_call: TRBV19; clone_size: .; cdr3_nt: TGTGCCAGTAGTATAGGGCTACCAGGGGCTGGAAACACCATATATTTT; cdr3_aa: CASSIGLPGAGNTIYF
j_call: TRBJ1-1; d_call: .; v_call: TRBV19; clone_size: .; cdr3_nt: TGTGCCAGTAGTAGGGGGGTAGGAGGAGAGTACACTGAAGCTTTCTTT; cdr3_aa: CASSRGVGGEYTEAFF
j_call: TRBJ1-2; d_call: .; v_call: TRBV6-5; clone_size: .; cdr3_nt: TGTGCCAGCAGTTACAGTTTACCATTCCGACTCTATGGCTACACCTTC; cdr3_aa: CASSYSLPFRLYGYTF
j_call: TRBJ2-5; d_call: TRBD2; v_call: TRBV11-2; clone_size: .; cdr3_nt: TGTGCCAGCAGCCCTGGGACTAGCGGGGGGGCCTATGAGACCCAGTACTTC; cdr3_aa: CASSPGTSGGAYETQYF
j_call: TRBJ2-3; d_call: .; v_call: TRBV9; clone_size: .; cdr3_nt: TGTGCCAGCAGCGTAGGGGTCCAGGGTAGCACAGATACGCAGTATTTT; cdr3_aa: CASSVGVQGSTDTQYF